This T cell receptor beta chain was found in a study of CD8+CD57+ T cells in acquired aplastic anemia. The study, taken as a whole, reports: Almost 30 shared CD8+ CDR3s appeared highly expressed within patients' immunodominant clones.

Genomic DNA acted as the template from which TCR beta VDJ combination and CDR3 sequence profiling were carried out. TCRdb re-called the reads through MiXCR, storing one row per CDR3 protein. The sample yields fewer than 200,000 distinct CDR3 sequences, about 48% seen once. A word on this clonotype: Its specificity is unknown.

Looked up from germline, CDR1 is MNHNS and CDR2 is SASEGT. There are 13 residues in the CDR3. V was pared by 5 bases and J by 5 bases, with 13 bases between. The sequence was collected from a human donor in good health. This chain joins TRBV6-1 and TRBJ2-7; D is perhaps TRBD2 (6 bases). The specimen was sorted CD4+, CD8+, or CD8+CD57+ T cells (not recorded which) from PBMCs. The CDR3 nucleotides are TGTGCCAGCAGTCGAGGAGGGAGAGACGAGCAGTACTTC. This gives the protein CASSRGGRDEQYF.